What follows are 22 T cell receptor beta chains derived from one specimen sequenced in a study of OX40 agonist ivuxolimab in advanced cancers. Method: immunoSEQ multiplex PCR; TCRdb's copy keeps in-frame clones and lacks some. The sample carries about 79,000 clones, 81% recorded once. This sample comprised CD4+ or CD8+ T cells sorted from blood, obtained in a trial of the OX40 agonist ivuxolimab. These receptors came from an adult with an advanced solid tumor such as melanoma, head and neck, liver or kidney cancer.

V and J are TRBV19 and TRBJ1-2; no firm D call. V lost 6 bases, J lost 2 bases, and 7 bases lay in between. The CDR3 is made up of 12 amino acids. In germline, CDR1 is LNHDA, CDR2 SQIVND (reference sequence). This CDR3 reads CASSMDNYGYTF. DNA for the CDR3: TGTGCCAGTAGCATGGACAACTATGGCTACACCTTC.

The chain carries TRBV19 and TRBJ2-1, with 10 bases that match TRBD1. The CDR3 is 15 amino acids. Germline assignment: CDR1 LNHDA and CDR2 SQIVND (reference sequence). J lost 5 bases, V lost 2 bases, and 3 bases had no gene match. The CDR3 bases are TGTGCCAGTAGTATACGGGACAGGGGAAACAATGAGCAGTTCTTC. Protein: CASSIRDRGNNEQFF.

The CDR3 is CASSFTGFVNTEAFF. In DNA form, the CDR3 reads TGTGCCAGCAGTTTTACAGGATTTGTGAACACTGAAGCTTTCTTT. The chain combines TRBV7-9 with TRBJ1-1; TRBD1 might be the D (5 bases). The CDR3 totals 15 residues. The V gene's germline CDR1 is SEHNR and CDR2 FQNEAQ (reference sequence). Trimming left V 6 bases short and J 0 bases short, with 14 bases between. The whole variable domain, filled in from reference TRBV7-9 and TRBJ1-1, reads DTGVSQNPRHKITKRGQNVTFRCDPISEHNRLYWYRQTLGQGPEFLTYFQNEAQLEKSRLLSDRFSAERPKGSFSTLEIQRTEQGDSAMYLCASSFTGFVNTEAFFGQGTRLTVV.

The genes are TRBV14 and TRBJ1-1, with a weak D call TRBD1 (5 bases). The CDR3 has 14 residues. CDR1 and CDR2 from the germline V gene are SGHDN and FVKESK. Deletions cut 1 base from V and 4 bases from J, with 10 bases between. The CDR3 nucleotides read TGTGCCAGCAGCCAAGTAGCAGGGTCCACTGAAGCTTTCTTT. Protein product: CASSQVAGSTEAFF.

V gene TRBV27 combines with J gene TRBJ2-3; 7 positions agree with TRBD2. The trim removed 1 base at V and 5 bases at J, leaving 12 bases unmatched. The CDR3 is 17 amino acids. Germline assignment: CDR1 MNHEY and CDR2 SMNVEV (reference sequence). CDR3 DNA: TGTGCCAGCAGTTTATTCTCGGATGCGGGAGCCTTAGATACGCAGTATTTT. Its protein product is CASSLFSDAGALDTQYF.

V is TRBV10-3 and J is TRBJ2-5, with 7 nucleotides matching TRBD1. This CDR3 contains 15 residues. Trimming at V came to 6 bases and at J to 1 base, leaving 8 bases not matched to a gene. The germline V gene encodes CDR1 ENHRY and CDR2 SYGVKD. The chain's CDR3 is CAISRQGVSQETQYF. The CDR3 DNA sequence: TGTGCCATCAGCAGACAGGGAGTCTCCCAAGAGACCCAGTACTTC.

The CDR3 coding sequence is TGCGCCAGCAGAGGGGGGTCGTTCTACGAGCAGTACTTC. As protein: CASRGGSFYEQYF. This sequence joins TRBV5-1 and TRBJ2-7; the D gene could be TRBD1 or TRBD2 (6 bases each). CDR1 is SGHRS and CDR2 is YFSETQ in the germline V gene. Trimming removed 5 bases from V and 3 bases from J, with 12 bases in between. This CDR3 comprises 13 residues.

This clone occurred a few times. This chain links TRBV5-8 with TRBJ1-1; the match to TRBD1 covers 10 bases. The CDR3 is 16 amino acids. The V gene end was trimmed by 1 base and the J gene end by 4 bases; junction bases not matched to a gene: 7. Germline V gene lookup returns CDR1 SGHTS and CDR2 YDEGEE. This CDR3 reads CASSLLTGGDITEAFF. CDR3 DNA sequence: TGTGCCAGCAGCTTGTTGACAGGGGGCGATATCACTGAAGCTTTCTTT.

This clone has a single count. This chain links TRBV30 with TRBJ1-2; D perhaps matches TRBD1 (6 bases). This CDR3 comprises 13 residues. Germline CDR1 GTSNPN, CDR2 SVGIG (reference sequence). The CDR3 loop is CATGGGSRGGYTF. CDR3 DNA sequence: TGTGCAACTGGAGGGGGGAGCCGGGGTGGCTACACCTTC.

The chain links TRBV19 to TRBJ1-1, with a tentative D call TRBD1 (5 bases). V was pared by 0 bases and J by 1 base, with 6 bases between. The CDR3 has 14 residues. Germline values: CDR1 LNHDA, CDR2 SQIVND (reference sequence). CDR3 in amino acids: CASSIDRANTEAFF. The CDR3, as DNA: TGTGCCAGTAGTATAGACAGGGCGAACACTGAAGCTTTCTTT. Variable domain in full (rest from reference TRBV19 and TRBJ1-1): DGGITQSPKYLFRKEGQNVTLSCEQNLNHDAMYWYRQDPGQGLRLIYYSQIVNDFQKGDIAEGYSVSREKKESFPLTVTSAQKNPTAFYLCASSIDRANTEAFFGQGTRLTVV.

The chain is built from TRBV16 and TRBJ1-1, with D possibly TRBD1 on 5 matching bases. The length of the CDR3 is 15 residues. CDR1 is KGHSY and CDR2 is FQNENV in the germline V gene. Trimming removed 2 bases from V and 6 bases from J, with 16 bases in between. CDR3 nucleotides: TGTGCCAGCAGCCAAGAGGTACCCAGGGCCTCTGAAGCTTTCTTT. Residues: CASSQEVPRASEAFF. Full variable domain (missing parts from reference TRBV16 and TRBJ1-1): GEEVAQTPKHLVRGEGQKAKLYCAPIKGHSYVFWYQQVLKNEFKFLISFQNENVFDETGMPKERFSAKCLPNSPCSLEIQATKLEDSAVYFCASSQEVPRASEAFFGQGTRLTVV.

The rearrangement joins TRBV5-4 to TRBJ2-1; tentative D call: TRBD1 (6 bases). This CDR3 has 15 residues. V was shortened by 3 bases and J by 5 bases, with 15 bases between the two germline ends. In germline, CDR1 is SGHNT, CDR2 YYREEE (reference sequence). In DNA form, the CDR3 reads TGTGCCAGCAGCTCCCCCTCGACAGGCAACAATGAGCAGTTCTTC. The encoded protein is CASSSPSTGNNEQFF.

The V and J genes are TRBV5-1 and TRBJ2-3; no clear D. CDR3 length: 14 amino acids. Trimming cost V 4 bases and J 4 bases, with 13 bases left between them. The germline CDR1 and CDR2 sequences are SGHRS and YFSETQ. In nucleotides, the CDR3 is TGCGCCAGCAGCCGCCCCCCACCCGCAGATACGCAGTATTTT. It specifies CASSRPPPADTQYF.

There are a few counts of this clone. This chain joins TRBV6-1 and TRBJ2-1; 14 nucleotides align to TRBD2. Germline CDR1 reads MNHNS; CDR2 reads SASEGT. V dropped 4 bases and J dropped 4; count of bases not matched to a gene: 0. This CDR3 has 15 residues. This CDR3 is CASSGLAGGYNEQFF. CDR3 nucleotides: TGTGCCAGCAGTGGACTAGCGGGGGGGTACAATGAGCAGTTCTTC.

The chain recombines TRBV27 with TRBJ1-1; 7 positions match TRBD1. Germline V gene lookup returns CDR1 MNHEY and CDR2 SMNVEV (reference sequence). V lost 5 bases to trimming and J lost 10 bases; unmatched junction nucleotides: 13. The CDR3 totals 14 residues. The CDR3 DNA reads TGTGCCAGCAGTGCGACACCCAGACAGGGTACAGCTTTCTTT. Encoded protein: CASSATPRQGTAFF.

The chain recombines TRBV5-3 with TRBJ2-7; D perhaps matches TRBD2 (5 bases). TRBV5-3 is an ORF; its function is uncertain. Trimming pared 3 bases from V and 4 bases from J, leaving 14 bases between. This CDR3 spans 14 amino acids. DNA of the CDR3: TGTGCCAGAAGCTCATATTTCCAGCGGTACGAGCAGTACTTC. Its translation is CARSSYFQRYEQYF.

This clone showed up just a few times. The chain links TRBV2 to TRBJ2-7; D gene uncertain. Trimming shortened V by 6 bases and J by 0 bases, and 12 bases separated the two germline ends. The CDR3 covers 14 residues. Germline V gene lookup returns CDR1 SNHLY and CDR2 FYNNEI. In DNA, the CDR3 is TGTGCCAGCAGCGGAGACTCGGCCTCCTACGAGCAGTACTTC. This encodes CASSGDSASYEQYF. Supplemented by reference TRBV2 and TRBJ2-7, the full variable domain reads EPEVTQTPSHQVTQMGQEVILRCVPISNHLYFYWYRQILGQKVEFLVSFYNNEISEKSEIFDDQFSVERPDGSNFTLKIRSTKLEDSAMYFCASSGDSASYEQYFGPGTRLTVT.

This rearrangement joins TRBV4-1 to TRBJ2-1; the D gene is possibly TRBD1 (6 bases). This CDR3 is built from 16 residues. V gave up 2 bases and J gave up 3 bases, with 14 bases separating them. Germline V CDR1 and CDR2: MGHRA, YSYEKL. CDR3 sequence: CASSQRGSDGYNEQFF. In nucleotides, the CDR3 is TGCGCCAGCAGCCAAAGGGGGTCAGATGGCTACAATGAGCAGTTCTTC.

The gene calls are TRBV21-1 and TRBJ1-1; the D segment call TRBD1 is taken from the table without a DNA check. TRBV21-1 is flagged as a pseudogene. The CDR3 extends over 16 amino acids. In DNA form, the CDR3 reads TGTGCCAGCAGCAAAGCTAGGGGTACAGAGAACACTGAAGCTTTCTTT. Amino acids: CASSKARGTENTEAFF.

The genes are TRBV6-4 and TRBJ2-3; D perhaps matches TRBD2 (7 bases). CDR1 is MRHNA, CDR2 SNTAGT, per germline. CDR3 length: 15 amino acids. Between the trimmed V and J ends, which lost 2 bases and 0 bases, there was a span of 9 bases. CDR3 in DNA: TGTGCCAGCAGTGACGGGAGGGGGAGCACAGATACGCAGTATTTT. Residues: CASSDGRGSTDTQYF.

The V gene is TRBV18, the J gene TRBJ2-3, with TRBD1 identical over 7 bases. Losses at the gene ends were 3 bases for V and 5 bases for J; bases not matched to a gene: 14. The CDR3 runs to 17 residues. CDR1 is KGHSH and CDR2 is LQKENI in the germline V gene. CDR3 nucleotides: TGTGCCAGCTCACCCAGGTATACACAGGGGAATGGAGATACGCAGTATTTT. Its translation is CASSPRYTQGNGDTQYF.

The rearrangement links TRBV7-7 to TRBJ2-1; TRBD2 is a possible D gene (5 bases). This CDR3 has 15 amino acids. V was clipped by 6 bases and J by 2 bases, with 14 bases between them. The V gene's germline CDR1 is SSHAT and CDR2 FNYEAQ (reference sequence). The DNA of the CDR3 is TGTGCCAGCAGACTCCGGGATTCTCCCTACAATGAGCAGTTCTTC. This encodes CASRLRDSPYNEQFF.